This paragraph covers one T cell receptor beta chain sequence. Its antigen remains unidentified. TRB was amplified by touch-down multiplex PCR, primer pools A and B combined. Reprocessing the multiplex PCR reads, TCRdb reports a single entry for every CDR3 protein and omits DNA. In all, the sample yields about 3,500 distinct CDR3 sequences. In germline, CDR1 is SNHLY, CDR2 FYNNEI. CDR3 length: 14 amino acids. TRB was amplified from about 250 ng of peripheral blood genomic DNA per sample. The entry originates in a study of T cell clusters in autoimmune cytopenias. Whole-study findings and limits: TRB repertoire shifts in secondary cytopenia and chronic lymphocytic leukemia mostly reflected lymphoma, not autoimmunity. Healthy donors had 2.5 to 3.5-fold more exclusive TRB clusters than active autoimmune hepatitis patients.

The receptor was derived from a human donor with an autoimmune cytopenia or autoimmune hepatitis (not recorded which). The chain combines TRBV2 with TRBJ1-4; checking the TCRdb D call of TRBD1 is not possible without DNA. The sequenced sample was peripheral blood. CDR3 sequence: CASSSGTAYEKLFF. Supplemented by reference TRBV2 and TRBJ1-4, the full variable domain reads EPEVTQTPSHQVTQMGQEVILRCVPISNHLYFYWYRQILGQKVEFLVSFYNNEISEKSEIFDDQFSVERPDGSNFTLKIRSTKLEDSAMYFCASSSGTAYEKLFFGSGTQLSVL.